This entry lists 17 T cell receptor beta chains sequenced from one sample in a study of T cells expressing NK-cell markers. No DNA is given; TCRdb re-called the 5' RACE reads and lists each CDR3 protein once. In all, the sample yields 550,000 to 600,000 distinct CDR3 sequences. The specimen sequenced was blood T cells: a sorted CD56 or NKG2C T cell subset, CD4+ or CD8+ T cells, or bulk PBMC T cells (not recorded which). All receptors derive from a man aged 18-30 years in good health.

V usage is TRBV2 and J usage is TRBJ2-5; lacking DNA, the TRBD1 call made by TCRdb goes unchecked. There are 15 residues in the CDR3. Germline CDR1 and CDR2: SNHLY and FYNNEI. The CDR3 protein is CASRDGQGRLETQYF.

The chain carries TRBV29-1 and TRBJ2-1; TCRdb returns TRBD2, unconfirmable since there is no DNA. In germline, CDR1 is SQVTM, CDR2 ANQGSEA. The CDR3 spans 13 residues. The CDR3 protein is CSVSGRARQEQFF.

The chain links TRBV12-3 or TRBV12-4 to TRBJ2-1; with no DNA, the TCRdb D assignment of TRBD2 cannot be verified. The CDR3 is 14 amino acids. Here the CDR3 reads CASSLVRGLDEQFF.

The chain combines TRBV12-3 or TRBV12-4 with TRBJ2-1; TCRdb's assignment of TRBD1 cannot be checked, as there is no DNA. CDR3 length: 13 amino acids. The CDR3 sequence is CASSPGRAGEQFF.

The CDR3 sequence is CASSLKGYNEQFF. The chain joins TRBV7-2 to TRBJ2-1. The CDR3 spans 13 residues. Germline V lookup: CDR1 SGHTA, CDR2 FQGNSA.

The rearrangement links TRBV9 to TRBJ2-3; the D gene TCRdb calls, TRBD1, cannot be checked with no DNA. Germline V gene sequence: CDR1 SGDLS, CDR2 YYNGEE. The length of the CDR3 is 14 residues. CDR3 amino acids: CASSGQGREGTQYF.

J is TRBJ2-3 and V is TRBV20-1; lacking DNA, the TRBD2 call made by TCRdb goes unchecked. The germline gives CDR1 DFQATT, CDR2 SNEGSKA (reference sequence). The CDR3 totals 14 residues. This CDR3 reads CSAPAKARTDTQYF.

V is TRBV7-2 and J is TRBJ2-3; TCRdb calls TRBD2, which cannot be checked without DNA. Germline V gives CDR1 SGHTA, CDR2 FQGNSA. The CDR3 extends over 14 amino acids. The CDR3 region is CASSLEGLADTQYF.

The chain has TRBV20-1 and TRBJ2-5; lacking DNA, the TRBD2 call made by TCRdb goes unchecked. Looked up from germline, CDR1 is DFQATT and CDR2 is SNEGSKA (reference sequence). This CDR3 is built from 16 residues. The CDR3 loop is CSAWSGTSGNQETQYF.

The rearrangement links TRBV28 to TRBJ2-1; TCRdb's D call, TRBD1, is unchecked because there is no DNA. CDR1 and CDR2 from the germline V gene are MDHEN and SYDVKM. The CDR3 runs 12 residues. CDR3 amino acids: CAAGTDNNEQFF. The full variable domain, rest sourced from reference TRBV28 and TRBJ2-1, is DVKVTQSSRYLVKRTGEKVFLECVQDMDHENMFWYRQDPGLGLRLIYFSYDVKMKEKGDIPEGYSVSREKKERFSLILESASTNQTSMYLCAAGTDNNEQFFGPGTRLTVL.

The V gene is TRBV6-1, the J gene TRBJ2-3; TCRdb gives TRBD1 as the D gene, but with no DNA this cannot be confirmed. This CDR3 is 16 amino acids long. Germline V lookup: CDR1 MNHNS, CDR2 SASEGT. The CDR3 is CASRGLGQGASDTQYF.

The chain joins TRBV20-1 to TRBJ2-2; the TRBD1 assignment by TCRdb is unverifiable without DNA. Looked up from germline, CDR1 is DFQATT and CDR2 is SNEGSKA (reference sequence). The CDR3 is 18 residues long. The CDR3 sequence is CSAPSTSGQGRYTGELFF.

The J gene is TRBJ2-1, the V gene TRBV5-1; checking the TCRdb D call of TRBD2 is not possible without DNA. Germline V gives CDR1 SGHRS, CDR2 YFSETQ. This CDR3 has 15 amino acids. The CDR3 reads CASSVPPGLGGEQFF.

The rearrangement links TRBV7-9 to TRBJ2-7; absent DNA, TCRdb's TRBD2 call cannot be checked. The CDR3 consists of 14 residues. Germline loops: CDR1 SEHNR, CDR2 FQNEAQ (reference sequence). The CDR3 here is CASSASGDGYEQYF.

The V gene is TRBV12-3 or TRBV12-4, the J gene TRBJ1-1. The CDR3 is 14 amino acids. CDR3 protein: CASSPRTANTEAFF.

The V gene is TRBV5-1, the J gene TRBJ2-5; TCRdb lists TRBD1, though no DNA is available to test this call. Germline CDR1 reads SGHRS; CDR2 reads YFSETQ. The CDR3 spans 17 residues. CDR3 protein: CASSSSGSREGWETQYF. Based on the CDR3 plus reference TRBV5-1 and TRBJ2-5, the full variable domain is KAGVTQTPRYLIKTRGQQVTLSCSPISGHRSVSWYQQTPGQGLQFLFEYFSETQRNKGNFPGRFSGRQFSNSRSEMNVSTLELGDSALYLCASSSSGSREGWETQYFGPGTRLLVL.

The CDR3 here is CASSLQKGPKYF. The chain links TRBV7-3 to TRBJ2-7; TCRdb outputs TRBD2, but without DNA this stays unchecked. CDR3 length: 12 amino acids. Germline values: CDR1 SGHTA, CDR2 FQGTGA.